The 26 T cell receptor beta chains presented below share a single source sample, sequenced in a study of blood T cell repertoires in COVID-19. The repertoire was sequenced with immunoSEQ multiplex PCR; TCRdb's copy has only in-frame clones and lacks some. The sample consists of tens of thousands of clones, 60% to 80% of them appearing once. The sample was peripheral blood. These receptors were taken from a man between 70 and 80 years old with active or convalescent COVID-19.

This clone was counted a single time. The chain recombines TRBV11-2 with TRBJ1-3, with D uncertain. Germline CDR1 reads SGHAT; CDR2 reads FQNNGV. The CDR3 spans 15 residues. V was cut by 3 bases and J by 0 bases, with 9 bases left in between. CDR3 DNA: TGTGCCAGCAGCTTTTTCGAGTCCTCTGGAAACACCATATATTTT. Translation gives CASSFFESSGNTIYF. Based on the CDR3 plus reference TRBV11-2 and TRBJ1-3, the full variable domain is EAGVAQSPRYKIIEKRQSVAFWCNPISGHATLYWYQQILGQGPKLLIQFQNNGVVDDSQLPKDRFSAERLKGVDSTLKIQPAKLEDSAVYLCASSFFESSGNTIYFGEGSWLTVV.

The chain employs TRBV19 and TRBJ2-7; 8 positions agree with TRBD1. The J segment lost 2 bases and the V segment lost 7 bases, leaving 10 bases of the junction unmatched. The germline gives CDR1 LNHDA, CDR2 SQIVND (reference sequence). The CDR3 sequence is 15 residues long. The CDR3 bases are TGTGCCAGTAATTCCCCTCGGACAGGGACCTACGAGCAGTACTTC. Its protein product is CASNSPRTGTYEQYF. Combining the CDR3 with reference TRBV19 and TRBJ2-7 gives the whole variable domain DGGITQSPKYLFRKEGQNVTLSCEQNLNHDAMYWYRQDPGQGLRLIYYSQIVNDFQKGDIAEGYSVSREKKESFPLTVTSAQKNPTAFYLCASNSPRTGTYEQYFGPGTRLTVT.

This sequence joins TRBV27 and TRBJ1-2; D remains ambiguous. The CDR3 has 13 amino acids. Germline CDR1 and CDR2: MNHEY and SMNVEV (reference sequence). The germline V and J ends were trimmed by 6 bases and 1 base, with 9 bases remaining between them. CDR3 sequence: CASSSTDNYGYTF. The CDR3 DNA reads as TGTGCCAGCAGCTCGACTGATAACTATGGCTACACCTTC.

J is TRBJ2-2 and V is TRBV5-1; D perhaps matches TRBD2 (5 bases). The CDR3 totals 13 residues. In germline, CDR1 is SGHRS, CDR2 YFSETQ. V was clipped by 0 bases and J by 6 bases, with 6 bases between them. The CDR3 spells CASSLVRAGELFF. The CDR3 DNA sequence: TGCGCCAGCAGCTTGGTGCGGGCCGGGGAGCTGTTTTTT. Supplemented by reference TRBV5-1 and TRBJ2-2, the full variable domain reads KAGVTQTPRYLIKTRGQQVTLSCSPISGHRSVSWYQQTPGQGLQFLFEYFSETQRNKGNFPGRFSGRQFSNSRSEMNVSTLELGDSALYLCASSLVRAGELFFGEGSRLTVL.

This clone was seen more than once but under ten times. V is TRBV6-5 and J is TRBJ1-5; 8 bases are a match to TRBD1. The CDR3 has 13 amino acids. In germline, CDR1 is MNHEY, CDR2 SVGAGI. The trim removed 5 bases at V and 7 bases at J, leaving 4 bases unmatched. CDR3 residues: CASSPDRGQPQHF. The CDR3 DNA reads TGTGCCAGCAGTCCCGACAGGGGACAGCCCCAGCATTTT.

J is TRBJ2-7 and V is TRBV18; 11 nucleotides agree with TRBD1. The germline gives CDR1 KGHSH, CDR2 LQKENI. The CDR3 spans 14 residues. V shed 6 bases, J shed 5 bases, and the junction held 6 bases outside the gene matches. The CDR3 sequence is CASSPGQGADEQYF. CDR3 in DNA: TGTGCCAGCTCTCCCGGACAGGGGGCCGACGAGCAGTACTTC.

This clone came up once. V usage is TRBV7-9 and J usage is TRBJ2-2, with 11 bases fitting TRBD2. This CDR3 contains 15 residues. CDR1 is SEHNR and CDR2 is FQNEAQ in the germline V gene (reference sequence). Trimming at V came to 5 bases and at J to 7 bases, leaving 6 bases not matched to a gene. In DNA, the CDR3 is TGTGCCAGCAGCAAGACTAGCGGGAATGACGGGGAGCTGTTTTTT. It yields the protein CASSKTSGNDGELFF.

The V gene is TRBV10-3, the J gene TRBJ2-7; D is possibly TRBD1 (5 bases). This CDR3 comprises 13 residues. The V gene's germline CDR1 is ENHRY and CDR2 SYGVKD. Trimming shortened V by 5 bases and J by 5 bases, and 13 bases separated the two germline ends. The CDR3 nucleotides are TGTGCCATCAGTAACCAGGGTAGGGACGAGCAGTACTTC. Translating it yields CAISNQGRDEQYF.

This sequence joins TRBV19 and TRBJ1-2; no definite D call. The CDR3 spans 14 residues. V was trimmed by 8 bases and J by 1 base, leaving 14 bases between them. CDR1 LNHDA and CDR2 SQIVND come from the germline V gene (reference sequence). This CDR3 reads CASSELMINYGYTF. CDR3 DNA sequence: TGTGCCAGTTCAGAATTGATGATTAACTATGGCTACACCTTC.

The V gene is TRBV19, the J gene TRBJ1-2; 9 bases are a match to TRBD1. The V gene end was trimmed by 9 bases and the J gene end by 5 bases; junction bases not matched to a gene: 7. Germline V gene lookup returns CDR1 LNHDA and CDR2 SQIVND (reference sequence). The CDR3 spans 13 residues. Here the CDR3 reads CASLRDREYGYTF. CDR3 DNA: TGTGCCAGCCTTCGGGACAGGGAATATGGCTACACCTTC.

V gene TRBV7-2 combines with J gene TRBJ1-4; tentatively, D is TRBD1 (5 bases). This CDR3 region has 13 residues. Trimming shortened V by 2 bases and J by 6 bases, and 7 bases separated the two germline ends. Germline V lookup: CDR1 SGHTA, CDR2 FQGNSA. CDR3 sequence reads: CASSLSRDEKLFF. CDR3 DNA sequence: TGTGCCAGCAGCTTATCCAGGGATGAAAAACTGTTTTTT.

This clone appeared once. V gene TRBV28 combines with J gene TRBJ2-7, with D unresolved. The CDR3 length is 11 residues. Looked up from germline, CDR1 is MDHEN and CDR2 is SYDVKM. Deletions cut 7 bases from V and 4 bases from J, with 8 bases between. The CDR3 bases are TGTGCCAGCACCCGTTTTTACGAGCAGTACTTC. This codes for CASTRFYEQYF.

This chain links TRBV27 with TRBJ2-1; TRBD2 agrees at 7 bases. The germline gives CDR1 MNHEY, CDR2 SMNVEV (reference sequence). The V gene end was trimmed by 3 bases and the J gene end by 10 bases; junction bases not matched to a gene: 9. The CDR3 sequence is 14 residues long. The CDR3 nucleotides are TGTGCCAGCAGTTTCGGGACTACCCCCGGGGAGCAGTTCTTC. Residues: CASSFGTTPGEQFF.

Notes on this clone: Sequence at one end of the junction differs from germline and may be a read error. CDR3 sequence: CASSPTSFPSTGELFF. The CDR3 coding sequence is TGTGCTAGCAGCCCTACTAGCTTCCCTAGCACCGGGGAGCTGTTTTTT. The chain has TRBV7-7 and TRBJ2-2, with TRBD2 as a possible D gene (6 bases). The CDR3 has 16 amino acids. CDR1 SSHAT and CDR2 FNYEAQ come from the germline V gene (reference sequence).

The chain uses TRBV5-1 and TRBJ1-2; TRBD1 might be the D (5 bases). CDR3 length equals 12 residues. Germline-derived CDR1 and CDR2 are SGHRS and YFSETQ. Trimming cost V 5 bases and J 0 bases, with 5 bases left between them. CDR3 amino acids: CASRDTNYGYTF. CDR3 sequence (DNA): TGCGCCAGCAGGGACACTAACTATGGCTACACCTTC.

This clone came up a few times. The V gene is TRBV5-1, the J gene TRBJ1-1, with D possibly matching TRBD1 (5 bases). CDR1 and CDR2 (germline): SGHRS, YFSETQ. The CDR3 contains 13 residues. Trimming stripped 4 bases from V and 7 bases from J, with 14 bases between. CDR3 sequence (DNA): TGCGCCAGCAGCAAAATAACGGGGGGTGAAGCTTTCTTT. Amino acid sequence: CASSKITGGEAFF. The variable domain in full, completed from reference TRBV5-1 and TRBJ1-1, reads KAGVTQTPRYLIKTRGQQVTLSCSPISGHRSVSWYQQTPGQGLQFLFEYFSETQRNKGNFPGRFSGRQFSNSRSEMNVSTLELGDSALYLCASSKITGGEAFFGQGTRLTVV.

DNA of the CDR3: TGTGCCAGCAGCTTTGACAGGGCCGGGGAGCAGTTCTTC. This sequence encodes CASSFDRAGEQFF. This rearrangement joins TRBV9 to TRBJ2-1; 7 bases align to TRBD1. The CDR3 runs 13 residues. Losses at the gene ends were 4 bases for V and 10 bases for J; bases not matched to a gene: 8. CDR1 and CDR2 from the germline V gene are SGDLS and YYNGEE. The full variable domain, in which reference TRBV9 and TRBJ2-1 provide the parts outside the CDR3, is DSGVTQTPKHLITATGQRVTLRCSPRSGDLSVYWYQQSLDQGLQFLIQYYNGEERAKGNILERFSAQQFPDLHSELNLSSLELGDSALYFCASSFDRAGEQFFGPGTRLTVL.

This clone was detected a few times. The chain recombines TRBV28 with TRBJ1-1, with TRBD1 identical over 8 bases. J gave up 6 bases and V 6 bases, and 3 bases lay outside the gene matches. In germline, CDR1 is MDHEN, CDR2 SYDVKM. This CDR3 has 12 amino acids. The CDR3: CASRIQGAEAFF. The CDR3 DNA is TGTGCCAGCAGAATACAGGGGGCTGAAGCTTTCTTT.

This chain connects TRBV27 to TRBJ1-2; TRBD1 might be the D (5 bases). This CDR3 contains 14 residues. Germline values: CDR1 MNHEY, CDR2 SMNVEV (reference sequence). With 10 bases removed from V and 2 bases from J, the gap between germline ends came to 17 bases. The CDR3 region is CATLGWGENYGYTF. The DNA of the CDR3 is TGTGCCACCCTAGGATGGGGGGAGAACTATGGCTACACCTTC.

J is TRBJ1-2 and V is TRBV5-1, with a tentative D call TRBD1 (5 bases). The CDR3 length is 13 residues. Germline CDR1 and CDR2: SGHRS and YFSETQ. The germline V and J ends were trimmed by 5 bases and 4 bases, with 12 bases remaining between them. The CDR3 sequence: CASRIDSVYGYTF. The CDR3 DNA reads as TGCGCCAGCAGGATCGACAGCGTCTATGGCTACACCTTC.

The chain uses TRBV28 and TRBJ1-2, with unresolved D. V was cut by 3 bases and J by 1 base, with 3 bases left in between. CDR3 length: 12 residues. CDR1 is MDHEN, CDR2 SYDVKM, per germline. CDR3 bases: TGTGCCAGCAGTTTTCGTAACTATGGCTACACCTTC. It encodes CASSFRNYGYTF.

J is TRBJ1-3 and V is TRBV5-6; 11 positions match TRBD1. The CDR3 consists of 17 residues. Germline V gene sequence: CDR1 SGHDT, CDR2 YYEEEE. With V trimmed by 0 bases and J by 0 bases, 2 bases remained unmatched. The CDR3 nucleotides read TGTGCCAGCAGCTTGGGCGGGACAGGGGGCTCTGGAAACACCATATATTTT. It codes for CASSLGGTGGSGNTIYF.

DNA of the CDR3: TGTGCCAGCAGTCAGACTAGCGGGGGCCCCACAGATACGCAGTATTTT. This encodes CASSQTSGGPTDTQYF. The gene calls are TRBV2 and TRBJ2-3; 12 nucleotides align to TRBD2. V gave up 5 bases and J gave up 2 bases; unmatched junction bases: 5. There are 16 residues in the CDR3. Germline V CDR1 and CDR2: SNHLY, FYNNEI.

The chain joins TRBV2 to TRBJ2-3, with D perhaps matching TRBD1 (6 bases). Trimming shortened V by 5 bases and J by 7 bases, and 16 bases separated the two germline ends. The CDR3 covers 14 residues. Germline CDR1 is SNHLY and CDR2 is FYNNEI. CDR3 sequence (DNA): TGTGCCAGCAGTAACCCCACACAGGGAAATACGCAGTATTTT. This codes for CASSNPTQGNTQYF.

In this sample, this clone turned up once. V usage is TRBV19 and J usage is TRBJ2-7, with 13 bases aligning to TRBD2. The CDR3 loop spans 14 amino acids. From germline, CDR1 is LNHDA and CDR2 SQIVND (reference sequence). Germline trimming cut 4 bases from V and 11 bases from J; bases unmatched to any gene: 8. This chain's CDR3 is CASSTTSGGPPEYF. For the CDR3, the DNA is TGTGCCAGTAGTACGACTAGCGGGGGGCCTCCAGAGTACTTC.

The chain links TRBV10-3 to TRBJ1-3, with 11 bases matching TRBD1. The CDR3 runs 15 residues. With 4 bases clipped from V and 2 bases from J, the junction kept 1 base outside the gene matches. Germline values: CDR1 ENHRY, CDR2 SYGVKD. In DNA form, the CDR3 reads TGTGCCATCAGTGGGGGACAGGGGGCTGGAAACACCATATATTTT. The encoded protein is CAISGGQGAGNTIYF.